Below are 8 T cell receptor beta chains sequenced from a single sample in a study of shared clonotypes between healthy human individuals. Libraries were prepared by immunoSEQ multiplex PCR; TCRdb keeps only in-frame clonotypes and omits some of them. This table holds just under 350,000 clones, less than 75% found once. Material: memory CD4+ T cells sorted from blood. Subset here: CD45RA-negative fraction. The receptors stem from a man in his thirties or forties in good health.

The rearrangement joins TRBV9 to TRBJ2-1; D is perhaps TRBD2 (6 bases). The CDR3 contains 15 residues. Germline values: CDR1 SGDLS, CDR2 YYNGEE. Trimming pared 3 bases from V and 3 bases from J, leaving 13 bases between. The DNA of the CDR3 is TGTGCCAGCAGCGCCCGACTAGATAACTACAATGAGCAGTTCTTC. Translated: CASSARLDNYNEQFF. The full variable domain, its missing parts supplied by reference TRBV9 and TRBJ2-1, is DSGVTQTPKHLITATGQRVTLRCSPRSGDLSVYWYQQSLDQGLQFLIQYYNGEERAKGNILERFSAQQFPDLHSELNLSSLELGDSALYFCASSARLDNYNEQFFGPGTRLTVL.

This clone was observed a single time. The CDR3 DNA follows: TGTGCCAGCAGTTTAAACGCGTGGTCAGTCGGGGAGCTGTTTTTT. This translates into CASSLNAWSVGELFF. The rearrangement uses TRBV27 and TRBJ2-2, with unresolved D. The V end was cut by 2 bases, the J end by 7 bases, with 14 bases between. Germline CDR1 and CDR2: MNHEY and SMNVEV (reference sequence). The CDR3 is 15 residues long.

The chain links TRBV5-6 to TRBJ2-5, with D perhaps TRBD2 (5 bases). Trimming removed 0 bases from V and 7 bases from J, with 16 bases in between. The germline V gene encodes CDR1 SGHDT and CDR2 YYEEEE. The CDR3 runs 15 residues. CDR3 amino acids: CASSLGETAGGTQYF. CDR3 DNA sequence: TGTGCCAGCAGCTTGGGCGAAACAGCAGGAGGGACCCAGTACTTC.

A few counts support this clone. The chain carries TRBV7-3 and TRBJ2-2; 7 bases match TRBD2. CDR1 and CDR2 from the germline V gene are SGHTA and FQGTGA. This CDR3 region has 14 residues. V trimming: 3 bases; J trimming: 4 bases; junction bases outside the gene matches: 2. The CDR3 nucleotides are TGTGCCAGCAGCTTGGGCGGGAGCACCGGGGAGCTGTTTTTT. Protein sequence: CASSLGGSTGELFF.

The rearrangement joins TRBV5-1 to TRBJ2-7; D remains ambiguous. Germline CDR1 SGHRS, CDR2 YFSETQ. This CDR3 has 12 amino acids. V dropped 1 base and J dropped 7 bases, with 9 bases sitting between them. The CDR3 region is CASSLPGWEQYF. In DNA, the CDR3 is TGCGCCAGCAGCTTGCCCGGGTGGGAGCAGTACTTC. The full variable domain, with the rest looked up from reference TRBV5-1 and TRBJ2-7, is KAGVTQTPRYLIKTRGQQVTLSCSPISGHRSVSWYQQTPGQGLQFLFEYFSETQRNKGNFPGRFSGRQFSNSRSEMNVSTLELGDSALYLCASSLPGWEQYFGPGTRLTVT.

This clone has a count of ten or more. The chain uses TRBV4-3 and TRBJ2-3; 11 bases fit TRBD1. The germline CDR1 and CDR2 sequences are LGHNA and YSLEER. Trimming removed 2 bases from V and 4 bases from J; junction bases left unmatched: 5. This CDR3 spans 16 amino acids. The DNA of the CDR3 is TGCGCCAGCAGCCAAACGCCGGGACAGGGGGCAGATACGCAGTATTTT. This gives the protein CASSQTPGQGADTQYF.

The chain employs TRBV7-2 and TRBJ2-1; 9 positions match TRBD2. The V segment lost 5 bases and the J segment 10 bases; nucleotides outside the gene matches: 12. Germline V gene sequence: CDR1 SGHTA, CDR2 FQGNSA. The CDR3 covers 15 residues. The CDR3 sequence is CASSREGVAGDEQFF. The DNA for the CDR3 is TGTGCCAGCAGCCGCGAAGGGGTAGCGGGAGACGAGCAGTTCTTC.

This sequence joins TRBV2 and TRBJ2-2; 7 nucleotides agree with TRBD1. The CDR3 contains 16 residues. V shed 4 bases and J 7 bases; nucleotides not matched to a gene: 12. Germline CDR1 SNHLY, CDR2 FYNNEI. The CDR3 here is CASSVGQVPRGGELFF. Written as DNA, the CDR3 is TGTGCCAGCAGTGTAGGACAGGTACCCCGGGGCGGGGAGCTGTTTTTT. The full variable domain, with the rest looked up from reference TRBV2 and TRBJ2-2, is EPEVTQTPSHQVTQMGQEVILRCVPISNHLYFYWYRQILGQKVEFLVSFYNNEISEKSEIFDDQFSVERPDGSNFTLKIRSTKLEDSAMYFCASSVGQVPRGGELFFGEGSRLTVL.